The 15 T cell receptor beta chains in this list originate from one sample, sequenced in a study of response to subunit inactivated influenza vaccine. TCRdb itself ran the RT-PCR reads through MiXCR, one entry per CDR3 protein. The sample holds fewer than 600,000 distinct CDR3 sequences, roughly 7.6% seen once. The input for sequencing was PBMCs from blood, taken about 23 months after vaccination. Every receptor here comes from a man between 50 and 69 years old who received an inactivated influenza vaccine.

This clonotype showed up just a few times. The CDR3 sequence is CASSYLPTRGADTQYF. CDR3 in DNA: TGTGCCAGCAGTTACTTGCCTACAAGGGGAGCAGATACGCAGTATTTT. The chain carries TRBV6-5 and TRBJ2-3; possibly TRBD1 or TRBD2 for D (5 bases each). Germline V lookup: CDR1 MNHEY, CDR2 SVGAGI. V lost 1 base and J 4 bases, leaving 15 bases between the germline ends. The CDR3 is 16 amino acids.

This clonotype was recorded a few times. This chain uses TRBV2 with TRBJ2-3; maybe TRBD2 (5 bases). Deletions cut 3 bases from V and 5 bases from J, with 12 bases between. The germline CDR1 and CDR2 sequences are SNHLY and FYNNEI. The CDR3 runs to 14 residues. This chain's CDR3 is CASSDRGSLDTQYF. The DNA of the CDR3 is TGTGCCAGCAGTGATCGGGGTTCCTTAGATACGCAGTATTTT.

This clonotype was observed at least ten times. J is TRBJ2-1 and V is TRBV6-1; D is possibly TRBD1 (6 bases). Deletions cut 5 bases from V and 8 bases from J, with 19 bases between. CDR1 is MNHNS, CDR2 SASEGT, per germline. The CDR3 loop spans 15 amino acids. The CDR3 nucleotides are TGTGCCAGCAGTCGTAAGGGTGGGGGACAACATGAGCAGTTCTTC. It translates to CASSRKGGGQHEQFF.

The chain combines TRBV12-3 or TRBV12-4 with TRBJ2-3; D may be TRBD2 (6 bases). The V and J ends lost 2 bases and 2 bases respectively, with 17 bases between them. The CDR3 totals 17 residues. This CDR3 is CASSLRKWRGYTDTQYF. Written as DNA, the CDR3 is TGTGCCAGCAGTTTAAGAAAGTGGAGGGGATACACAGATACGCAGTATTTT.

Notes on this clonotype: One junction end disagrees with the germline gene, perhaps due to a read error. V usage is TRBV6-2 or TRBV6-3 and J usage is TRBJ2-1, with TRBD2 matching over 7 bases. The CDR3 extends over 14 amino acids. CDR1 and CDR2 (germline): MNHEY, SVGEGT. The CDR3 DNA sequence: TGTGCCAGCGCGCAACACCCCACGGGACTAAGCTTCCTCTTC. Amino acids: CASAQHPTGLSFLF.

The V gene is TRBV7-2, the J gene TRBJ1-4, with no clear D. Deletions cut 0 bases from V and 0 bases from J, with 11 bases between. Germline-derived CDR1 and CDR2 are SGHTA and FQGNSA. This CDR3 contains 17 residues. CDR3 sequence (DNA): TGTGCCAGCAGCTTAGCTTGGCCAGATGCAACTAATGAAAAACTGTTTTTT. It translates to CASSLAWPDATNEKLFF.

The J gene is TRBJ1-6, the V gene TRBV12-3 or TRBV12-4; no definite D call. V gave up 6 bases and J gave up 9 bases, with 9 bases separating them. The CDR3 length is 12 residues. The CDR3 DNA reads TGTGCCAGCAGGGGGTTCGGTTCACCCCTCCACTTT. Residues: CASRGFGSPLHF.

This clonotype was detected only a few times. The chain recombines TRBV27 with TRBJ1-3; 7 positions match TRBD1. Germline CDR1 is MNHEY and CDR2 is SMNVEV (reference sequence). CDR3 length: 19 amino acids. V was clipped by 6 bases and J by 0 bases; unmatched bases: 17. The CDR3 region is CASSYYLRDRQNSGNTIYF. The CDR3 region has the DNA TGTGCCAGCAGCTACTACCTCCGGGACAGACAAAACTCTGGAAACACCATATATTTT.

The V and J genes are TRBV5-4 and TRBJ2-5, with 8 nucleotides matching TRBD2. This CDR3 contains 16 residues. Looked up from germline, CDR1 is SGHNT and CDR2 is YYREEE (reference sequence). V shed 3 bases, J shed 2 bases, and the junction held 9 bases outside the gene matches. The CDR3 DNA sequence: TGTGCCAGCAGCTACCAGGCGGGGGGCCCTCAAGAGACCCAGTACTTC. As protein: CASSYQAGGPQETQYF.

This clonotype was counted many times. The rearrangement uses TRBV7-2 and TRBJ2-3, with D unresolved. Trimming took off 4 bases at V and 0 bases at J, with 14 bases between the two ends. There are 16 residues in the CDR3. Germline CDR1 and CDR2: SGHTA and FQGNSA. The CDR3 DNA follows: TGTGCCAGCAGCTCAGCCTCTCGCTCTAGCACAGATACGCAGTATTTT. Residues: CASSSASRSSTDTQYF.

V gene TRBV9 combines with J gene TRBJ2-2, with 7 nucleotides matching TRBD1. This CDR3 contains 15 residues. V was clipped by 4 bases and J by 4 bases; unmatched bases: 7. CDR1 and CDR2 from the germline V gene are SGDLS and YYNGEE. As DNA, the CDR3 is TGTGCCAGCAGCTCCCGACAGGGTACCACCGGGGAGCTGTTTTTT. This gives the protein CASSSRQGTTGELFF.

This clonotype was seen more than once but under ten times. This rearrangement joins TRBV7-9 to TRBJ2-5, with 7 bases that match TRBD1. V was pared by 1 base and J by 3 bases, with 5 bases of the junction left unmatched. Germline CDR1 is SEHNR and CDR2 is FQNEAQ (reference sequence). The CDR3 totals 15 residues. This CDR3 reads CASSLDGTEKETQYF. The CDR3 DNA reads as TGTGCCAGCAGCTTAGATGGGACAGAAAAAGAGACCCAGTACTTC. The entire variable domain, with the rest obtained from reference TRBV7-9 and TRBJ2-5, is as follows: DTGVSQNPRHKITKRGQNVTFRCDPISEHNRLYWYRQTLGQGPEFLTYFQNEAQLEKSRLLSDRFSAERPKGSFSTLEIQRTEQGDSAMYLCASSLDGTEKETQYFGPGTRLLVL.

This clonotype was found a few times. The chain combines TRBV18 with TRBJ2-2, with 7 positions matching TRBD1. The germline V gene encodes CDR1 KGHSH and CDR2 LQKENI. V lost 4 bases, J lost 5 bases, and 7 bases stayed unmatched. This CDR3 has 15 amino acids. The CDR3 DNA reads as TGTGCCAGCTCACAGGGACAGAGCGTAACCGGGGAGCTGTTTTTT. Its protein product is CASSQGQSVTGELFF. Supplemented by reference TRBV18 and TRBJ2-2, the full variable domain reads NAGVMQNPRHLVRRRGQEARLRCSPMKGHSHVYWYRQLPEEGLKFMVYLQKENIIDESGMPKERFSAEFPKEGPSILRIQQVVRGDSAAYFCASSQGQSVTGELFFGEGSRLTVL.

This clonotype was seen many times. CDR3 DNA sequence: TGTGCCAGCATACTAGCGGGAGGGCATACGCAGTATTTT. It is translated as CASILAGGHTQYF. The J gene is TRBJ2-3, the V gene TRBV28, with 13 bases identical to TRBD2. Germline V gene lookup returns CDR1 MDHEN and CDR2 SYDVKM. The CDR3 length is 13 residues. V was clipped by 7 bases and J by 7 bases; unmatched bases: 2.

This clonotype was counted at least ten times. Here the CDR3 reads CATSALTTGELFF. As DNA, the CDR3 is TGTGCCACCAGTGCCTTAACCACCGGGGAGCTGTTTTTT. The chain has TRBV24-1 and TRBJ2-2; D not certain. This CDR3 is built from 13 residues. With 5 bases removed from V and 4 bases from J, the gap between germline ends came to 7 bases. Germline assignment: CDR1 KGHDR and CDR2 SFDVKD.